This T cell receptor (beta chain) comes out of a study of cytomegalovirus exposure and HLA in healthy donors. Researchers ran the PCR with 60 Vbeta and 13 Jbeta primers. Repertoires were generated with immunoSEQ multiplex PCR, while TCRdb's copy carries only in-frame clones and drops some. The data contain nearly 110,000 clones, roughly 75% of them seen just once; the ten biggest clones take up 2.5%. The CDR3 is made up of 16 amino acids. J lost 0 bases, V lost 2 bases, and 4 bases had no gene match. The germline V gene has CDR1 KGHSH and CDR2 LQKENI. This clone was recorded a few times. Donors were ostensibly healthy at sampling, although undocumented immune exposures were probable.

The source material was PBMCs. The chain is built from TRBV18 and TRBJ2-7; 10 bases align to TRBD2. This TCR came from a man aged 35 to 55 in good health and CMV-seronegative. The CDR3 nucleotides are TGTGCCAGCTCACCATTTAGCGGGGGGAGCTCCTACGAGCAGTACTTC. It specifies CASSPFSGGSSYEQYF.